Listed here is a single T cell receptor (beta chain). Antigen: not known. This entry comes from a study of cytomegalovirus exposure and HLA in healthy donors. Whole-study context: For the approximately 360 genotyped donors, approximately 82% fell within the Caucasian-associated ancestry cluster. General study results and limits: Donors were assumed by presence/absence analyses to have roughly uniform sequencing depth. A later analysis by the authors found several of the most significant clusters apparently linked to common viral pathogens.

The PCR contained 60 Vbeta and 13 Jbeta primers. Repertoires were generated with immunoSEQ multiplex PCR, while TCRdb's copy carries only in-frame clones and drops some. The sample yields around 89,000 clones, about 74% seen once. The ends were cut back, 2 bases at V and 0 bases at J, with 14 bases in the middle. In germline, CDR1 is SGHRS, CDR2 YFSETQ. CDR3 size: 16 residues. This sequence joins TRBV5-1 and TRBJ1-1; D call uncertain. This receptor was obtained from a middle-aged man in good health and CMV-seronegative. Sequenced material: PBMCs. The CDR3 loop is CASSFYLGGMNTEAFF. The DNA of the CDR3 is TGCGCCAGCAGCTTCTATTTAGGCGGGATGAACACTGAAGCTTTCTTT.